These 17 T cell receptor beta chains originate from one sample sequenced in a study of OX40 agonist ivuxolimab in advanced cancers. TCRdb's table, derived via immunoSEQ multiplex PCR, lists solely in-frame clones and lacks some. The data show approximately 80,000 clones, 80% to 95% seen once. Material: CD4+ or CD8+ T cells sorted from blood, obtained in a trial of the OX40 agonist ivuxolimab. These receptors all stem from an adult with an advanced solid tumor such as melanoma, head and neck, liver or kidney cancer.

This chain uses TRBV6-5 with TRBJ2-1, with a tentative D call TRBD2 (5 bases). V lost 2 bases, J lost 6 bases, and 17 bases lay in between. The length of the CDR3 is 16 residues. Germline-derived CDR1 and CDR2 are MNHEY and SVGAGI. The CDR3 nucleotides are TGTGCCAGCAGTTACGCAACCGGGGTGGTGGGCAATGAGCAGTTCTTC. This sequence encodes CASSYATGVVGNEQFF.

There are a few counts of this clone. This chain links TRBV4-2 with TRBJ2-7; weak D call: TRBD2 (6 bases). CDR3 length: 15 residues. Trimming left V 1 base short and J 2 bases short, with 12 bases between. The germline V gene encodes CDR1 LGHNA and CDR2 YNFKEQ. CDR3 protein: CASSQGGGGPYEQYF. The CDR3 nucleotides are TGTGCCAGCAGCCAAGGAGGTGGAGGGCCCTACGAGCAGTACTTC.

This chain uses TRBV6-5 with TRBJ2-1; no clear D gene. Trimming left V 4 bases short and J 0 bases short, with 13 bases between. Germline V gives CDR1 MNHEY, CDR2 SVGAGI. The CDR3 has 16 amino acids. CDR3 nucleotide sequence: TGTGCCAGCAGTTTCAACACCCCCATCTCCTACAATGAGCAGTTCTTC. It translates to CASSFNTPISYNEQFF.

The rearrangement uses TRBV29-1 and TRBJ2-5, with 13 bases lining up with TRBD2. Germline CDR1 and CDR2: SQVTM and ANQGSEA. This CDR3 is built from 15 residues. V was pared by 6 bases and J by 2 bases, with 6 bases of the junction left unmatched. The CDR3 region is CSVEWTSGRQETQYF. The CDR3 DNA reads as TGCAGCGTCGAATGGACTAGCGGGAGACAAGAGACCCAGTACTTC.

The gene calls are TRBV7-2 and TRBJ2-7, with a weak D call TRBD2 (6 bases). V was trimmed by 5 bases and J by 5 bases, leaving 16 bases between them. CDR3 length: 14 residues. Germline CDR1 reads SGHTA; CDR2 reads FQGNSA. This CDR3 reads CASSRDWTSHEQYF. For the CDR3, the DNA is TGTGCCAGCAGCCGGGACTGGACGAGCCACGAGCAGTACTTC.

The chain employs TRBV7-9 and TRBJ1-1; no firm D call. CDR3 length equals 15 residues. V shed 1 base and J shed 4 bases, with 13 bases lying between them. Germline CDR1 and CDR2: SEHNR and FQNEAQ (reference sequence). CDR3 coding DNA: TGTGCCAGCAGCTTAGAAGAGCCCAAGAGCACTGAAGCTTTCTTT. Its protein is CASSLEEPKSTEAFF.

V gene TRBV5-1 combines with J gene TRBJ2-5; 12 bases are a match to TRBD2. CDR1 and CDR2 (germline): SGHRS, YFSETQ. Trimming at V came to 5 bases and at J to 1 base, leaving 6 bases not matched to a gene. This CDR3 contains 16 residues. CDR3 in amino acids: CASSPGLAGSQETQYF. The CDR3 DNA reads as TGCGCCAGCAGTCCCGGACTAGCGGGGAGCCAAGAGACCCAGTACTTC. The variable domain in full, completed from reference TRBV5-1 and TRBJ2-5, reads KAGVTQTPRYLIKTRGQQVTLSCSPISGHRSVSWYQQTPGQGLQFLFEYFSETQRNKGNFPGRFSGRQFSNSRSEMNVSTLELGDSALYLCASSPGLAGSQETQYFGPGTRLLVL.

This chain joins TRBV7-9 and TRBJ1-1; possibly TRBD1 for D (5 bases). CDR1 is SEHNR and CDR2 is FQNEAQ in the germline V gene (reference sequence). Trimming pared 5 bases from V and 1 base from J, leaving 11 bases between. The CDR3 has 14 residues. The CDR3 DNA reads TGTGCCAGCAGCCCACAGGCAGCGAACACTGAAGCTTTCTTT. Residues: CASSPQAANTEAFF.

This chain links TRBV18 with TRBJ1-4; the match to TRBD1 covers 10 bases. J was trimmed by 8 bases and V by 3 bases; bases with no gene match: 9. Per germline, CDR1 KGHSH and CDR2 LQKENI. This CDR3 spans 16 amino acids. For the CDR3, the DNA is TGTGCCAGCTCACCTCCCTCGACAGGGGGCGGAGAAAAACTGTTTTTT. This codes for CASSPPSTGGGEKLFF.

The chain combines TRBV5-1 with TRBJ2-7; 10 positions match TRBD1. J gave up 3 bases and V 0 bases, and 15 bases lay outside the gene matches. CDR3 size: 19 residues. From germline, CDR1 is SGHRS and CDR2 YFSETQ. Here the CDR3 reads CASSLVTGGRLGPSYEQYF. In DNA, the CDR3 is TGCGCCAGCAGCTTGGTGACAGGGGGCAGGCTCGGACCGAGCTACGAGCAGTACTTC.

This clone was counted a single time. V gene TRBV15 combines with J gene TRBJ1-2, with 9 positions matching TRBD1. The CDR3 sequence is 18 residues long. The germline gives CDR1 LNHNV, CDR2 YYDKDF (reference sequence). The junction had 19 bases not matched to a gene; V was cut back by 3 bases and J by 8 bases. The CDR3 DNA follows: TGTGCCACCAGCAGGACAGGGGGAATCCCCGATAAGGAGGCCGGCTACACCTTC. Protein: CATSRTGGIPDKEAGYTF.

The rearrangement uses TRBV11-1 and TRBJ2-3, with 8 nucleotides matching TRBD1. V was pared by 5 bases and J by 4 bases, with 2 bases of the junction left unmatched. In germline, CDR1 is SGHAT, CDR2 FQDESV (reference sequence). The CDR3 is 13 residues long. CDR3 region: CASSLTGADTQYF. The DNA of the CDR3 is TGTGCCAGCAGCCTGACAGGGGCAGATACGCAGTATTTT. Looking up the rest from reference TRBV11-1 and TRBJ2-3 gives the full variable domain: EAEVAQSPRYKITEKSQAVAFWCDPISGHATLYWYRQILGQGPELLVQFQDESVVDDSQLPKDRFSAERLKGVDSTLKIQPAELGDSAMYLCASSLTGADTQYFGPGTRLTVL.

The rearrangement joins TRBV30 to TRBJ1-1, with no clear D. The length of the CDR3 is 12 residues. The V gene's germline CDR1 is GTSNPN and CDR2 SVGIG (reference sequence). Trimming left V 3 bases short and J 2 bases short, with 7 bases between. As DNA, the CDR3 is TGTGCCTGGAGAATCCTTAACACTGAAGCTTTCTTT. Translation: CAWRILNTEAFF.

The chain uses TRBV27 and TRBJ2-7, with TRBD2 matching over 8 bases. The CDR3 contains 14 residues. The germline gives CDR1 MNHEY, CDR2 SMNVEV (reference sequence). The J segment lost 4 bases and the V segment lost 6 bases, leaving 8 bases of the junction unmatched. The CDR3: CASSTSGRRYEQYF. In nucleotides, the CDR3 is TGTGCCAGCAGCACCAGCGGGAGACGTTACGAGCAGTACTTC.

The V and J genes are TRBV29-1 and TRBJ1-1; D may be TRBD1 (5 bases). V dropped 5 bases and J dropped 3 bases, with 19 bases sitting between them. Germline CDR1 and CDR2: SQVTM and ANQGSEA. This CDR3 is 15 amino acids long. In DNA, the CDR3 is TGCAGCGTTTTCGGGACTGGGAGAGGGGACACTGAAGCTTTCTTT. Translation gives CSVFGTGRGDTEAFF. Full variable domain (outside the CDR3, taken from reference TRBV29-1 and TRBJ1-1): SAVISQKPSRDICQRGTSLTIQCQVDSQVTMMFWYRQQPGQSLTLIATANQGSEATYESGFVIDKFPISRPNLTFSTLTVSNMSPEDSSIYLCSVFGTGRGDTEAFFGQGTRLTVV.

This clone was seen once. The gene calls are TRBV4-1 and TRBJ1-5, with no clear D. The ends were cut back, 0 bases at V and 1 base at J, with 13 bases in the middle. The CDR3 contains 17 residues. Germline V CDR1 and CDR2: MGHRA, YSYEKL. The CDR3 sequence is CASSQEGWPGSNQPQHF. DNA of the CDR3: TGCGCCAGCAGCCAAGAGGGCTGGCCGGGAAGCAATCAGCCCCAGCATTTT.

The rearrangement uses TRBV7-2 and TRBJ2-7, with 8 bases lining up with TRBD2. Germline lookup yields CDR1 SGHTA and CDR2 FQGNSA. The CDR3 loop spans 17 amino acids. J was trimmed by 1 base and V by 1 base; bases with no gene match: 9. CDR3 loop: CASSLGPVAGQSYEQYF. CDR3 in DNA: TGTGCCAGCAGCTTAGGGCCGGTAGCGGGACAATCCTACGAGCAGTACTTC.